The 17 T cell receptor beta chains in this list originate from one sample, sequenced in a study of tissue T cells after allogeneic stem cell transplantation. Profiling relied on immunoSEQ multiplex PCR, and the TCRdb table lists in-frame clones only, not all of them. Among 20,000 to 25,000 clones listed, roughly two thirds were seen once. Input material: blood. Receptor source: a female BALB/c mouse in good health. The mice in this strain carry MHC haplotype H2-d.

With regard to this clone: Mouse names are used for the genes. The CDR3 end falls 1 residue outside the read, so it is completed with the germline J gene. This chain uses TRBV31 with TRBJ2-7; 9 bases are a match to TRBD1. The CDR3 consists of 13 residues. CDR1 is GKSSPN and CDR2 is SITVG in the germline V gene. After removal of 1 base from V and 2 bases from J, the junction contained 0 bases not matched to a gene. The CDR3 here is CAWSRDRAYEQYF. The sequenced CDR3 bases are TGTGCCTGGAGTCGGGACAGGGCCTATGAACAGTAC.

Details on this clone: The germline and genes are mouse ones. The CDR3 here is CASGVGTKDTQYF. The sequenced CDR3 bases are TGTGCCAGCGGTGTCGGGACAAAAGACACCCAGTAC. The chain combines TRBV13-2 with TRBJ2-5; D might be TRBD1 (6 bases). The CDR3 end falls 1 residue outside the read, so it is completed with the germline J gene. There are 13 residues in the CDR3. Trimming pared 3 bases from V and 4 bases from J, leaving 9 bases between. Germline V lookup: CDR1 NNHNN, CDR2 SYGAGS (reference sequence).

This clone was seen once. The listed genes are named as in mouse. The read gets to within 1 residue of the CDR3 end, and the germline J gene fills in the rest. This chain links TRBV1 with TRBJ2-1, with TRBD1 matching over 10 bases. This CDR3 region has 15 residues. Trimming at V came to 2 bases and at J to 6 bases, leaving 4 bases not matched to a gene. CDR1 NSQYPW and CDR2 LRSPGD come from the germline V gene (reference sequence). The CDR3 loop reads CTCSAKTGGFAEQFF. CDR3 DNA, as far as it was read: TGCACCTGCAGTGCAAAGACAGGGGGCTTTGCTGAGCAGTTC.

On this clone itself: Gene names and germline match the mouse. With the read ending 1 residue before the CDR3 end, the germline J gene is used to fill in that end. The V gene is TRBV13-3, the J gene TRBJ2-7, with 12 bases identical to TRBD2. The germline CDR1 and CDR2 sequences are NNHDY and SYVADS. The CDR3 has 14 residues. V lost 3 bases, J lost 6 bases, and 4 bases stayed unmatched. CDR3 amino acids: CASSAGTGGSEQYF. The CDR3 bases that were read are TGTGCCAGCAGTGCCGGGACTGGGGGGAGTGAACAGTAC.

Comment on this clone: The germline and genes are mouse ones. The CDR3 extends 1 residue past the end of the read, so its final part is completed from the germline J gene. The chain carries TRBV20 and TRBJ2-4; 9 positions match TRBD2. In germline, CDR1 is GFQATS, CDR2 STVNSAI. The V and J ends lost 0 bases and 4 bases, in that order; junction bases with no gene match: 5. CDR3 length: 15 residues. CDR3 DNA, as far as it was read: TGTGGTGCTAGGGATCTGAGACTGGGGGAAAACACCTTGTAC. It is translated as CGARDLRLGENTLY. The whole CDR3 is CGARDLRLGENTLYF.

Concerning this clone: Mouse gene names and germline throughout. The read terminates 1 residue ahead of where the CDR3 ends, so the germline J gene completes it. This chain connects TRBV1 to TRBJ1-5; D is unclear. Deletions cut 0 bases from V and 0 bases from J, with 3 bases between. Germline CDR1 is NSQYPW and CDR2 is LRSPGD (reference sequence). The CDR3 has 14 amino acids. The covered CDR3 bases are TGCACCTGCAGTGCAGACAGTAACAACCAGGCTCCGCTT. It specifies CTCSADSNNQAPL. The entire CDR3 sequence reads CTCSADSNNQAPLF.

This clone was detected a few times. Any gene name here is a mouse gene name. The missing CDR3 end, 1 residue past where the read stops, is filled in from the germline J gene. This chain connects TRBV19 to TRBJ2-7; the D is unclear. This CDR3 has 12 residues. Trimming pared 2 bases from V and 0 bases from J, leaving 3 bases between. The germline V gene encodes CDR1 FNHDT and CDR2 SITEND (reference sequence). The CDR3 DNA, read in part, is TGTGCCAGCAGTATTAGCTCCTATGAACAGTAC. Translated, it gives CASSISSYEQY. The whole CDR3 is CASSISSYEQYF.

Regarding this clone: Mouse gene names apply. From the germline J gene comes the end of the CDR3, since the read stops 1 residue before it. The chain couples TRBV19 to TRBJ2-1; 9 bases match TRBD1. Germline-derived CDR1 and CDR2 are FNHDT and SITEND (reference sequence). The CDR3 consists of 14 residues. The ends lost 3 bases at V and 3 bases at J; junction bases unmatched: 1. The CDR3 bases that were read are TGTGCCAGCAGTAAGGGACAGGGCTATGCTGAGCAGTTC. Its translation: CASSKGQGYAEQF. The CDR3 as a whole reads CASSKGQGYAEQFF.

As concerns this clone: The genes and germline here are from mouse. With the read ending 1 residue before the CDR3 end, the germline J gene is used to fill in that end. The V and J genes are TRBV4 and TRBJ1-3; 10 bases map to TRBD1. In germline, CDR1 is LGHDT, CDR2 YNNKQL (reference sequence). The trim removed 5 bases at V and 3 bases at J, leaving 1 base unmatched. The CDR3 contains 14 residues. Incomplete CDR3 DNA: TGTGCCAGCAGCGACAGGGGGCTTGGAAATACGCTCTAT. Translating gives CASSDRGLGNTLY. The full-length CDR3 reads as CASSDRGLGNTLYF.

Details on this clone: Mouse gene names and germline throughout. Read coverage stops 1 residue before the CDR3 terminus; the germline J gene supplies the remainder. The chain carries TRBV24 and TRBJ2-7; 8 nucleotides match TRBD2. Germline-derived CDR1 and CDR2 are KGHTA and FRNEEI. The CDR3 totals 16 residues. The J segment lost 0 bases and the V segment lost 1 base, leaving 5 bases of the junction unmatched. The CDR3 here is CASSLWGGPSSYEQYF. CDR3 DNA, as far as it was read: TGTGCCAGCAGTCTGTGGGGGGGGCCGAGCTCCTATGAACAGTAC.

As for this clone: Here the gene names and germline are mouse. The read halts 1 residue ahead of the CDR3 end, with the missing end drawn from the germline J gene. The chain uses TRBV13-2 and TRBJ2-2; the D is unclear. The V end was cut by 3 bases, the J end by 0 bases, with 3 bases between. Germline V gene lookup returns CDR1 NNHNN and CDR2 SYGAGS (reference sequence). This CDR3 is 13 amino acids long. The CDR3 sequence is CASGAANTGQLYF. CDR3 DNA (partial): TGTGCCAGCGGTGCAGCAAACACCGGGCAGCTCTAC.

For this clone: Each gene name is a mouse one. The read ends 1 residue shy of where the CDR3 ends; the end is completed using the germline J gene. The rearrangement uses TRBV31 and TRBJ2-4; no clear D gene. Germline assignment: CDR1 GKSSPN and CDR2 SITVG. V was clipped by 6 bases and J by 2 bases, with 9 bases between them. This CDR3 region has 12 residues. The sequenced part of the CDR3 DNA is TGTGCCTGCAACTCCAATCAAAACACCTTGTAC. Amino acids: CACNSNQNTLY. From start to end, the CDR3 is CACNSNQNTLYF.

This clone was detected only once. Gene names denote mouse genes. The DNA ends 1 residue before the CDR3 does, and the rest of the CDR3 is filled in from the germline J gene. This chain uses TRBV29 with TRBJ2-5; weak D call: TRBD1 (6 bases). Germline V gives CDR1 MSHET, CDR2 SYDVDS. V dropped 4 bases and J dropped 2 bases, with 7 bases sitting between them. This CDR3 is built from 13 residues. The covered CDR3 bases are TGTGCTAGCAGTTCAGGGGTCCAAGACACCCAGTAC. This encodes CASSSGVQDTQY. The full CDR3 protein reads CASSSGVQDTQYF.

With respect to this clone: Germline and genes here are mouse. The read comes to an end 1 residue before the CDR3 does, leaving the germline J gene to fill in the end. The chain is built from TRBV5 and TRBJ2-7; 12 bases are shared with TRBD1. The junction had 6 bases not matched to a gene; V was cut back by 3 bases and J by 6 bases. This CDR3 comprises 15 residues. Germline values: CDR1 LGHNA, CDR2 YNLKQL (reference sequence). The CDR3 sequence is CASSHSGQGAREQYF. The sequenced part of the CDR3 DNA is TGTGCCAGCAGCCACTCGGGACAGGGGGCGCGTGAACAGTAC.

In regard to this clone: The genes and germline here are from mouse. The read ends 1 residue shy of where the CDR3 ends; the end is completed using the germline J gene. The V gene is TRBV19, the J gene TRBJ2-3; either TRBD1 or TRBD2 may fit D (5 bases each). The V end was cut by 0 bases, the J end by 1 base, with 6 bases between. The CDR3 is 14 residues long. The V gene's germline CDR1 is FNHDT and CDR2 SITEND (reference sequence). The sequenced part of the CDR3 DNA is TGTGCCAGCAGTATAGGGGGCGGTGCAGAAACGCTGTAT. It is translated as CASSIGGGAETLY. The whole CDR3 is CASSIGGGAETLYF.

Of note for this clone: Genes and germline come from the mouse. The read finishes 1 residue shy of the CDR3 end, and the germline J gene is used to complete it. The chain joins TRBV1 to TRBJ2-5; TRBD1 might be the D (6 bases). The germline V and J ends were trimmed by 1 base and 2 bases, with 7 bases remaining between them. CDR1 is NSQYPW, CDR2 LRSPGD, per germline (reference sequence). The CDR3 is 14 amino acids. Incomplete CDR3 DNA: TGCACCTGCAGTGCAGGGACAGTCCAAGACACCCAGTAC. It encodes CTCSAGTVQDTQY. The entire CDR3 protein reads CTCSAGTVQDTQYF.

On this clone itself: Gene names and germline match the mouse. The CDR3 is cut off 1 residue early in the read; its end comes from the germline J gene. The J gene is TRBJ2-4, the V gene TRBV4; weak D call: TRBD1 (6 bases). The length of the CDR3 is 15 residues. V was cut by 5 bases and J by 2 bases, with 14 bases left in between. Germline V lookup: CDR1 LGHDT, CDR2 YNNKQL (reference sequence). The CDR3 is CASSQLYRVQNTLYF. The DNA read from the CDR3 is TGTGCCAGCAGCCAACTCTACAGGGTTCAAAACACCTTGTAC.